This TCR beta chain was found in a study of cytomegalovirus exposure and HLA in healthy donors. Broader study findings: TCR beta sequences reportedly predicted most subjects' HLA-A and HLA-B alleles accurately. Roughly uniform depth of sequencing across donors was assumed in presence/absence analyses.

Trimming took off 3 bases at V and 1 base at J, with 12 bases between the two ends. The CDR3 has 14 residues. The germline CDR1 and CDR2 sequences are GTSNPN and SVGIG (reference sequence). Note on this clone: Its antigen is still unknown.

The PCR contained 60 Vbeta and 13 Jbeta primers. Assay used: immunoSEQ multiplex PCR; TCRdb lists only in-frame clones, some missing. The sample has approximately 100,000 clones, about nine tenths seen once; the top ten hold 9.2%. Sequencing was done on a sample of PBMCs. The chain recombines TRBV30 with TRBJ1-1; D remains unclear. This receptor was obtained from a man aged 25 to 45 in good health and CMV-seropositive. In DNA form, the CDR3 reads TGTGCCTGGAGACATATTACAAGGAACACTGAAGCTTTCTTT. This sequence encodes CAWRHITRNTEAFF.